This TCR beta chain was observed in a study of shared clonotypes between healthy human individuals. Here immunoSEQ multiplex PCR was the method, and the copy in TCRdb shows in-frame clones only, minus some. Of about 2 million clones in the sample, over 85% are singletons; the top ten hold 0.85% to 1.3%. Terminally differentiated effector memory CD45RA+ cells were excluded by CCR7 positive selection of CD45RO-negative cells. Recent vaccinations or acute infections were absent in the healthy HIV-negative adult donors. This sequence was found in a young man in good health. Input material: naive CD8+ T cells sorted from blood.

CDR3 sequence (DNA): TGCGCCAGCAGCCAAGATACCCAGGGAGAGACCCAGTACTTC. Its protein product is CASSQDTQGETQYF. The chain recombines TRBV4-3 with TRBJ2-5, with D maybe TRBD1 (5 bases). Germline CDR1 LGHNA, CDR2 YSLEER. This CDR3 spans 14 amino acids. Trimming pared 0 bases from V and 4 bases from J, leaving 9 bases between.